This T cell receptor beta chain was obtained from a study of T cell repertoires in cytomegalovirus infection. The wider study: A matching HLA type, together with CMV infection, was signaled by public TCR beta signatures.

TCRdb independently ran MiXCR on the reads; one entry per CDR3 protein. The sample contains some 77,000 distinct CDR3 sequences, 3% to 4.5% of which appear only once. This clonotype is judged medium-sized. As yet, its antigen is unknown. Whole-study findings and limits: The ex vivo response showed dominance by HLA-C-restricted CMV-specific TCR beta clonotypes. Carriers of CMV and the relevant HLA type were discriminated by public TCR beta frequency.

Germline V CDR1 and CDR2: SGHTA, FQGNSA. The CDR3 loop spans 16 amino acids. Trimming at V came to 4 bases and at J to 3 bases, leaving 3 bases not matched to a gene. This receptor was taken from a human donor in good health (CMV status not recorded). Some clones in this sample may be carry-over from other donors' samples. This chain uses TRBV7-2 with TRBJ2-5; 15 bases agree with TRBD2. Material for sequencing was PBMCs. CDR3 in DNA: TGTGCCAGCAGCTGGGGACTAGCGGGGGGAGAAGAGACCCAGTACTTC. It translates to CASSWGLAGGEETQYF.